A selection of T cell receptor beta chains follows, all from one sample in a study of blood T cell repertoires in COVID-19. The protocol was immunoSEQ multiplex PCR, while the TCRdb copy is restricted to in-frame clones and leaves out a portion. This table holds more than 150,000 clones, 65% to 90% found once. Sequenced input: peripheral blood. These receptors came from a man aged 55 to 70 with acute or convalescent COVID-19. Each CDR3 is given without its conserved first and last residue.

11 | TRBV18 | ASSPPGGYEQY
13 | TRBV9 | ASSASRGSGNTIY
13 | TRBV9 | ASHPKSRSNQPQH
12 | TRBV2 | ASSPGYFGETQY
15 | TRBV15 | ATSRVTSGSTTDTQY
11 | TRBV5-1 | ASSLVMNTEAF
12 | TRBV7-9 | ASSSGGDGNEQF
13 | TRBV18 | ASSRHDRGDTEAF
11 | TRBV29-1 | SVGGQGYNEQF
12 | TRBV29-1 | SVTMGRGSTEAF
12 | TRBV15 | ATSRGDSSSPLH
14 | TRBV4-1 | ASSQLNLVRAGELF
14 | TRBV5-1 | ASSLRWGGRTNEQY
14 | TRBV5-5 | ASSFPGTSFTGELF
13 | TRBV11-2 | ASSSGAAAGGEQY
13 | TRBV28 | ASSLSQGTGNTIY
11 | TRBV12-3/TRBV12-4 | ASSLRGRTEAF
16 | TRBV27 | ASSLRGDRISYNSPLH
12 | TRBV2 | ASSEARTNQPQH
13 | TRBV18 | ASSPREVADTEAF
12 | TRBV2 | ASTRDRGAYEQY
12 | TRBV19 | ASSTGRQGKTQY
13 | TRBV7-9 | ASSLGTPYTGELF
14 | TRBV7-7 | ASSDSGSVNTGELF
14 | TRBV7-2 | ASSLTGTSVFYEQY
12 | TRBV27 | ASSQTESTDTQY
12 | TRBV28 | ASSYSSSKNIQY
10 | TRBV15 | ATSRGRELWY